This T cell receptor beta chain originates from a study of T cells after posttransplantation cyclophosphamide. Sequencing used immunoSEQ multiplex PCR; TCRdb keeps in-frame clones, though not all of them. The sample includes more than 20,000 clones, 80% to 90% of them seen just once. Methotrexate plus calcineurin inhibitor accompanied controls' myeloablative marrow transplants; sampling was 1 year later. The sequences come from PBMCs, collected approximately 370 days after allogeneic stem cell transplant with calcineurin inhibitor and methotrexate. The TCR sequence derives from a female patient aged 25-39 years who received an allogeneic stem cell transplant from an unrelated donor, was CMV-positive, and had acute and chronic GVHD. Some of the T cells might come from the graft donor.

CDR3 region: CASSVVEASYEQYF. The CDR3 region has the DNA TGTGCCAGCAGCGTTGTAGAGGCTTCCTACGAGCAGTACTTC. This chain links TRBV5-6 with TRBJ2-7; D is uncertain. Germline V gene sequence: CDR1 SGHDT, CDR2 YYEEEE. V was clipped by 4 bases and J by 1 base, with 12 bases between them. The CDR3 sequence is 14 residues long. Looking up the rest from reference TRBV5-6 and TRBJ2-7 gives the full variable domain: DAGVTQSPTHLIKTRGQQVTLRCSPKSGHDTVSWYQQALGQGPQFIFQYYEEEERQRGNFPDRFSGHQFPNYSSELNVNALLLGDSALYLCASSVVEASYEQYFGPGTRLTVT.